This T cell receptor (beta chain) emerged from a study of T cells in Graves' hyperthyroidism and ophthalmopathy. Findings of the study overall: The model foresaw ophthalmopathy a median about 6.1 months prior to onset. Researchers found most expanded thyroid clonotypes above 0.001 in blood as well.

As to this clonotype: Its antigen is not known.

Trimming took off 0 bases at V and 1 base at J, with 19 bases between the two ends. The V gene's germline CDR1 is MGHRA and CDR2 YSYEKL. The CDR3 runs 19 residues. A lack of ophthalmopathy progression within 18 months defined stable Graves' hyperthyroidism. Uncontrolled infection, other autoimmune disease, pregnancy or lactation barred patients from enrollment. RNA transcripts provided the source from which TCR beta CDR3 regions were amplified. The HTBI primer set was used in a first-round RT-PCR of the TCR CDR3. TCRdb fed the multiplex PCR reads into MiXCR, producing one record per CDR3 protein. The data hold 250,000 to 300,000 distinct CDR3 sequences, with roughly 13% observed a single time.

The chain joins TRBV4-1 to TRBJ2-1; no definite D call. Sequenced input: blood. The receptor was isolated from a woman aged 40-49 years with Graves' hyperthyroidism. CDR3 DNA: TGCGCCAGCAGCCAAGATAGGAATTTTGCCAGCACTTCCTACAATGAGCAGTTCTTC. It yields the protein CASSQDRNFASTSYNEQFF.